These 19 T cell receptor beta chains share one sample of origin, sequenced in a study of T-cell reconstitution after alpha-beta-depleted transplantation in children. Preparation of the TCRbeta library used unique molecular identifiers. TCRdb re-called the PCR reads with MiXCR, one entry per CDR3 protein. The data contain some 550,000 distinct CDR3 sequences, about 23% of them singletons. Sequenced here: PBMCs, mostly from graft donor cells, sampled 360 days after TCRalphabeta/CD19-depleted stem cell transplant. The receptors were gathered from a boy younger than two who had a stem cell transplant for acute myeloid leukemia, so the T cells may come from the graft donor.

This clonotype was recorded many times. The V and J genes are TRBV3-1 and TRBJ1-1; D might be TRBD1 (6 bases). Trimming stripped 4 bases from V and 0 bases from J, with 9 bases between. From germline, CDR1 is LGHDT and CDR2 YNNKEL (reference sequence). The CDR3 sequence is 14 residues long. The CDR3 coding sequence is TGTGCCAGCAGCCTGGACAGCCTGAACACTGAAGCTTTCTTT. It encodes CASSLDSLNTEAFF.

A few counts support this clonotype. The gene calls are TRBV9 and TRBJ2-7, with 9 positions matching TRBD1. Trimming removed 2 bases from V and 6 bases from J; junction bases left unmatched: 9. The germline V gene has CDR1 SGDLS and CDR2 YYNGEE. The CDR3 is 15 residues long. DNA of the CDR3: TGTGCCAGCAGCGTTTCGGGACAGGGTTATCGCGAGCAGTACTTC. Residues: CASSVSGQGYREQYF.

Turning to this clonotype: Just one base apart from a much larger clone, this may be a read error. The chain employs TRBV28 and TRBJ2-1, with 7 bases fitting TRBD1. Germline values: CDR1 MDHEN, CDR2 SYDVKM. This CDR3 is 14 amino acids long. CDR3 coding DNA: TGTGCCAGCAGTCTGACAGGGAACTACAATGAGCGGTTCTTC. Its translation is CASSLTGNYNERFF.

In this sample, this clonotype turned up a few times. This sequence joins TRBV3-1 and TRBJ2-7, with 7 bases aligning to TRBD1. V trimming: 1 base; J trimming: 1 base; junction bases outside the gene matches: 4. In germline, CDR1 is LGHDT, CDR2 YNNKEL (reference sequence). CDR3 length equals 15 residues. CDR3: CASSQVGTASYEQYF. DNA for the CDR3: TGTGCCAGCAGCCAAGTCGGGACAGCATCCTACGAGCAGTACTTC.

In this sample, this clonotype turned up a few times. This chain connects TRBV19 to TRBJ2-2; 7 bases match TRBD2. CDR1 LNHDA and CDR2 SQIVND come from the germline V gene (reference sequence). The CDR3 is 14 amino acids. V shed 7 bases, J shed 6 bases, and the junction held 8 bases outside the gene matches. The CDR3: CASKERLAAGELFF. CDR3 coding DNA: TGTGCCAGTAAAGAGAGACTAGCAGCCGGGGAGCTGTTTTTT.

The chain has TRBV11-2 and TRBJ2-5; TRBD1 is a possible D gene (7 bases). The V end lost 5 bases, the J end lost 5 bases, and 18 bases lay between the germline ends. CDR1 and CDR2 from the germline V gene are SGHAT and FQNNGV. There are 15 residues in the CDR3. CDR3: CASSSHETGRETQYF. DNA of the CDR3: TGTGCCAGCAGCAGCCACGAGACAGGGAGGGAGACCCAGTACTTC.

The CDR3 reads CASSRRTEPRGNSPLHF. The CDR3 DNA reads as TGTGCCAGCAGCCGCCGGACAGAGCCCAGGGGGAATTCACCCCTCCACTTT. The chain has TRBV6-1 and TRBJ1-6; 7 bases are shared with TRBD1. Trimming at V came to 6 bases and at J to 7 bases, leaving 15 bases not matched to a gene. Germline CDR1 MNHNS, CDR2 SASEGT. This CDR3 is built from 17 residues.

Only a few counts were recorded for this clonotype. The chain couples TRBV20-1 to TRBJ2-7; D remains unclear. V was pared by 7 bases and J by 2 bases, with 15 bases between. The CDR3 length is 13 residues. Germline CDR1 and CDR2: DFQATT and SNEGSKA (reference sequence). CDR3: CSGEVPPTYEQYF. The CDR3 coding sequence is TGCAGTGGTGAGGTTCCCCCGACCTACGAGCAGTACTTC.

A single count supports this clonotype. V gene TRBV27 combines with J gene TRBJ2-1, with 7 positions matching TRBD1. Trimming removed 4 bases from V and 8 bases from J; junction bases left unmatched: 17. The germline CDR1 and CDR2 sequences are MNHEY and SMNVEV (reference sequence). The CDR3 sequence is 17 residues long. The CDR3 spells CASSSPGDSFLYDEQFF. The CDR3 DNA is TGTGCCAGCAGTTCTCCAGGGGACAGCTTTCTTTATGATGAGCAGTTCTTC.

This clonotype has only a few counts. The V gene is TRBV7-6, the J gene TRBJ1-4; D ambiguous. The CDR3 covers 12 residues. V shed 2 bases and J shed 5 bases, with 3 bases lying between them. Germline CDR1 SGHVS, CDR2 FNYEAQ. CDR3: CASSLLNEKLFF. The CDR3 DNA reads as TGTGCCAGCAGCTTACTGAATGAAAAACTGTTTTTT.

This clonotype came up many times. This chain uses TRBV29-1 with TRBJ1-1, with no clear D. The CDR3 runs to 15 residues. Between the trimmed V and J ends, which lost 2 bases and 4 bases, there was a span of 17 bases. Germline CDR1 SQVTM, CDR2 ANQGSEA. Here the CDR3 DNA reads TGCAGCGTTGAAACAGCTATGAAAAAGAGCACTGAAGCTTTCTTT. This encodes CSVETAMKKSTEAFF.

This clonotype was counted between two and nine times. The V call is TRBV20-1, the J call TRBJ2-2, with D perhaps matching TRBD2 (6 bases). Trimming took off 6 bases at V and 3 bases at J, with 11 bases between the two ends. The germline gives CDR1 DFQATT, CDR2 SNEGSKA (reference sequence). The length of the CDR3 is 13 residues. CDR3 region: CSATGLYTGELFF. The CDR3 bases are TGCAGTGCCACGGGACTGTACACCGGGGAGCTGTTTTTT.

This clonotype has only a few counts. V and J are TRBV20-1 and TRBJ2-1; D unresolved. The CDR3 consists of 15 residues. V lost 5 bases and J 3 bases, leaving 17 bases between the germline ends. The germline V gene has CDR1 DFQATT and CDR2 SNEGSKA (reference sequence). CDR3 sequence (DNA): TGCAGTGCTTCCCTCATAACCCGCTACTACAATGAGCAGTTCTTC. Translation gives CSASLITRYYNEQFF.

The chain couples TRBV29-1 to TRBJ2-1; tentatively, D is TRBD2 (6 bases). V dropped 2 bases and J dropped 0 bases, with 20 bases sitting between them. CDR1 is SQVTM and CDR2 is ANQGSEA in the germline V gene. The CDR3 length is 18 residues. The CDR3 here is CSVEIRYAGRSSYNEQFF. CDR3 nucleotide sequence: TGCAGCGTTGAAATTCGGTATGCGGGACGTAGCTCCTACAATGAGCAGTTCTTC.

A single count supports this clonotype. This chain uses TRBV20-1 with TRBJ1-1, with 12 bases that match TRBD1. CDR3 length: 13 residues. Germline assignment: CDR1 DFQATT and CDR2 SNEGSKA (reference sequence). V shed 6 bases, J shed 6 bases, and the junction held 5 bases outside the gene matches. CDR3 in DNA: TGCAGTGCAAGGGACAGGGGGCTCTCTGAAGCTTTCTTT. Translating it yields CSARDRGLSEAFF.

This clonotype was recorded a few times. The CDR3 sequence is CATSRTTGRSEQFF. CDR3 nucleotide sequence: TGTGCCACCAGCAGAACTACGGGACGTTCCGAGCAGTTCTTC. The chain couples TRBV15 to TRBJ2-1; possibly TRBD1 or TRBD2 for D (5 bases each). Germline lookup yields CDR1 LNHNV and CDR2 YYDKDF (reference sequence). The CDR3 consists of 14 residues. V gave up 2 bases and J gave up 10 bases, with 15 bases separating them.

This clonotype was picked up a small number of times. The V and J genes are TRBV6-5 and TRBJ2-1; 15 nucleotides align to TRBD2. CDR3 size: 16 residues. Losses at the gene ends were 4 bases for V and 7 bases for J; bases not matched to a gene: 5. Per the germline V gene, CDR1 is MNHEY and CDR2 is SVGAGI. The CDR3 sequence: CASSSLGLAGGNEQFF. For the CDR3, the DNA is TGTGCCAGCAGTTCCCTCGGACTAGCGGGGGGGAATGAGCAGTTCTTC.

This clonotype was observed a handful of times. The rearrangement joins TRBV20-1 to TRBJ1-6; D is unresolved. This CDR3 region has 14 residues. Germline CDR1 and CDR2: DFQATT and SNEGSKA (reference sequence). V was shortened by 5 bases and J by 5 bases, with 13 bases between the two germline ends. CDR3 sequence reads: CSALQLYNNSPLHF. CDR3 in DNA: TGCAGTGCTTTACAGCTCTATAATAATTCACCCCTCCACTTT.

V and J are TRBV3-1 and TRBJ2-4; 7 positions agree with TRBD2. With V trimmed by 1 base and J by 4 bases, 10 bases remained unmatched. The CDR3 spans 17 residues. Germline CDR1 LGHDT, CDR2 YNNKEL (reference sequence). The CDR3 DNA sequence: TGTGCCAGCAGCCAAGTATCTCTGGCGGGGGTGAAAAACATTCAGTACTTC. Protein product: CASSQVSLAGVKNIQYF.